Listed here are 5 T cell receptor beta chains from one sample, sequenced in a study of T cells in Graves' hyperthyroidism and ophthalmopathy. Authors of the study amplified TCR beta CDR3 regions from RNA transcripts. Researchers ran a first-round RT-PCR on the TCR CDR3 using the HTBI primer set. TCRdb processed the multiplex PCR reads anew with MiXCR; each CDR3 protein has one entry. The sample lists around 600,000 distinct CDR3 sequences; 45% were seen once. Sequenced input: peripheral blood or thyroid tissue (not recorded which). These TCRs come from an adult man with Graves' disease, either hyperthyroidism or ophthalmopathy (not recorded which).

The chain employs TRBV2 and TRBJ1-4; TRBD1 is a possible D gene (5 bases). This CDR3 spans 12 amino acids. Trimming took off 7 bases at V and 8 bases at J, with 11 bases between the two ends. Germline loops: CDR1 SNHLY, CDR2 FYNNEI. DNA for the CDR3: TGTGCCAGCAAACAGGAAAAGGAAAAACTGTTTTTT. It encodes CASKQEKEKLFF.

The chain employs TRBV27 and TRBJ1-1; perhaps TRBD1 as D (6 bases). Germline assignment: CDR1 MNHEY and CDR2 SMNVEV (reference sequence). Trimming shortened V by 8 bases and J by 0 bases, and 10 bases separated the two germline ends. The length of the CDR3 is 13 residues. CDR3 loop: CASRQALNTEAFF. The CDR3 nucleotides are TGTGCCAGCCGACAGGCCTTGAACACTGAAGCTTTCTTT.

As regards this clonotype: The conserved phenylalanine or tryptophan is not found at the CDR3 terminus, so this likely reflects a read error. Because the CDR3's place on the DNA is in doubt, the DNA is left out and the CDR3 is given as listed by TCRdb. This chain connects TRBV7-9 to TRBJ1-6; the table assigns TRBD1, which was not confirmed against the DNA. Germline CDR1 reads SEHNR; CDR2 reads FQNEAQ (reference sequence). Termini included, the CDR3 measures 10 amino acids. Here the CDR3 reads CASSLEGSRY.

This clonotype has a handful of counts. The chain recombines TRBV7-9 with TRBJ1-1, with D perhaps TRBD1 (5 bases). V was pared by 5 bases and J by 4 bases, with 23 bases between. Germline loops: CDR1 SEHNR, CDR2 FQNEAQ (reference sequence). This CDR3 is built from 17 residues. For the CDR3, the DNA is TGTGCCAGCAGCCTCACCCTGGGGGGGGATGACGGCACTGAAGCTTTCTTT. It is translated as CASSLTLGGDDGTEAFF.

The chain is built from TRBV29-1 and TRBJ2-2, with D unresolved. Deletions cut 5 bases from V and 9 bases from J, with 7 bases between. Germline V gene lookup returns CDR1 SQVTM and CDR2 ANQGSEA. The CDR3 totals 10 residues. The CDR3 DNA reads TGCAGCGTTCCGTCCCGGGAGCTGTTTTTT. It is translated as CSVPSRELFF.